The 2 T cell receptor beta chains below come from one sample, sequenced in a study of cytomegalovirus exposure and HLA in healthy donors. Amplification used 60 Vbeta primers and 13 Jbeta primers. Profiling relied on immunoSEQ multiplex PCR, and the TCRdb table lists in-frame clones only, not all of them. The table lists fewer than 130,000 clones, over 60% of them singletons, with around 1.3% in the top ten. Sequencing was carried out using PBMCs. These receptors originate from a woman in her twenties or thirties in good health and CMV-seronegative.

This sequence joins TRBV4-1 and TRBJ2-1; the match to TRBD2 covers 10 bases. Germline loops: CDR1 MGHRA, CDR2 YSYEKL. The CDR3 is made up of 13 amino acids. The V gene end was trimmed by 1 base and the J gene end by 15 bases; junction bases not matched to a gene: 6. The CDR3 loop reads CASSQVSGRSWFF. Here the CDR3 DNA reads TGCGCCAGCAGCCAAGTTAGCGGGAGGTCGTGGTTCTTC.

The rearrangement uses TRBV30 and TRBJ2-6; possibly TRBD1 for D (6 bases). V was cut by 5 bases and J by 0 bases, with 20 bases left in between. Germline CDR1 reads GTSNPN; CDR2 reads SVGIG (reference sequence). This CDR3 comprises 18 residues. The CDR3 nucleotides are TGTGCCTGGGGAGGATCGGACAGTCCGAGCTCTGGGGCCAACGTCCTGACTTTC. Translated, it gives CAWGGSDSPSSGANVLTF. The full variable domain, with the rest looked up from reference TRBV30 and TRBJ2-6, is SQTIHQWPATLVQPVGSPLSLECTVEGTSNPNLYWYRQAAGRGLQLLFYSVGIGQISSEVPQNLSASRPQDRQFILSSKKLLLSDSGFYLCAWGGSDSPSSGANVLTFGAGSRLTVL.